Presented here are 3 T cell receptor beta chains from one specimen sequenced in a study of blood T cell repertoires in COVID-19. Using immunoSEQ multiplex PCR, the repertoire was profiled, and TCRdb retains in-frame clones only, with some absent. The table lists approximately 120,000 clones, 90% to 95% of them singletons. The specimen was peripheral blood. The receptors were sampled from a man aged 45-65 years with COVID-19, enrolled during active disease.

The chain employs TRBV28 and TRBJ2-6, with 10 bases aligning to TRBD1. The germline V gene has CDR1 MDHEN and CDR2 SYDVKM. The CDR3 sequence is 17 residues long. With V trimmed by 6 bases and J by 2 bases, 7 bases remained unmatched. The CDR3 DNA sequence: TGTGCCAGCAGACAAGGGACAGGGGCTGCTGGGGCCAACGTCCTGACTTTC. Its translation is CASRQGTGAAGANVLTF.

This rearrangement joins TRBV6-1 to TRBJ2-1; 10 positions match TRBD2. This CDR3 comprises 17 residues. With 2 bases clipped from V and 0 bases from J, the junction kept 4 bases outside the gene matches. The V gene's germline CDR1 is MNHNS and CDR2 SASEGT. CDR3 sequence (DNA): TGTGCCAGCAGTGAATGGGGACTAGCGAGCTCCTACAATGAGCAGTTCTTC. Its translation: CASSEWGLASSYNEQFF.

The gene calls are TRBV2 and TRBJ2-1, with D perhaps TRBD2 (5 bases). This CDR3 contains 17 residues. The V end lost 4 bases, the J end lost 0 bases, and 16 bases lay between the germline ends. The germline CDR1 and CDR2 sequences are SNHLY and FYNNEI. CDR3 loop: CASSAEGGWGSYNEQFF. The CDR3 bases are TGTGCCAGCAGTGCCGAGGGTGGGTGGGGCTCCTACAATGAGCAGTTCTTC.